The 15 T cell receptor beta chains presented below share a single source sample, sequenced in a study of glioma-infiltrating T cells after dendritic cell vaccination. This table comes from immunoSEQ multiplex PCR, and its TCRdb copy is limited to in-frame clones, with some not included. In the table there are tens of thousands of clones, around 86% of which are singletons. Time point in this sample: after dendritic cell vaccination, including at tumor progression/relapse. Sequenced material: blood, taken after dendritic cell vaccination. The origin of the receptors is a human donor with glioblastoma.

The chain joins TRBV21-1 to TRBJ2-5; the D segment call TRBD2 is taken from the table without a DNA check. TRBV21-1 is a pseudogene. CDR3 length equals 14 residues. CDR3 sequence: CASSYRLRPETQYF. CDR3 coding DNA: TGTGCCAGCAGCTACCGACTCCGTCCAGAGACCCAGTACTTC.

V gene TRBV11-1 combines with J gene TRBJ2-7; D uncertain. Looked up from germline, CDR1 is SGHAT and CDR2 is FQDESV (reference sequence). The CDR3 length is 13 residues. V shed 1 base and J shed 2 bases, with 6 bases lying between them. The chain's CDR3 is CASSLGATYEQYF. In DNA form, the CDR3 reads TGTGCCAGCAGCTTAGGGGCAACCTACGAGCAGTACTTC.

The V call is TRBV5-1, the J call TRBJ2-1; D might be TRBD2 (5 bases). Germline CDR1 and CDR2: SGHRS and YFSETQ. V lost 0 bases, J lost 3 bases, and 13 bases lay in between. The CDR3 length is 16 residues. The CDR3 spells CASSLGDYDYYNEQFF. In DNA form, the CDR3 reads TGCGCCAGCAGCTTGGGAGATTATGACTACTACAATGAGCAGTTCTTC.

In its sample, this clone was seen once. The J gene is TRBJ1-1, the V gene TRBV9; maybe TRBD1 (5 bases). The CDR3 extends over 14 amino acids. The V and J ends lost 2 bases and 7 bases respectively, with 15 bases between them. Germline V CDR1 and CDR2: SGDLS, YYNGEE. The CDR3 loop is CASSVGRGADEAFF. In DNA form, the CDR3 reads TGTGCCAGCAGCGTGGGTAGGGGCGCAGATGAAGCTTTCTTT.

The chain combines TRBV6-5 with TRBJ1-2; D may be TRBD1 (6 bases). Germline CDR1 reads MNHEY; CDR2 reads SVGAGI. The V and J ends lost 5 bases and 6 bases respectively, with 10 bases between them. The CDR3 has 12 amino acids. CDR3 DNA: TGTGCCAGCAGTCGCAGGGGAAATGGCTACACCTTC. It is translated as CASSRRGNGYTF.

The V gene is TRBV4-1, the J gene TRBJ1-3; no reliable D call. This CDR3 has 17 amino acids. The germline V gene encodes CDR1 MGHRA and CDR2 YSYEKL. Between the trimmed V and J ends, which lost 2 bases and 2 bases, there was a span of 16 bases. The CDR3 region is CASSQNAGRPTGNTIYF. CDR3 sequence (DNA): TGCGCCAGCAGCCAAAATGCGGGAAGGCCCACTGGAAACACCATATATTTT.

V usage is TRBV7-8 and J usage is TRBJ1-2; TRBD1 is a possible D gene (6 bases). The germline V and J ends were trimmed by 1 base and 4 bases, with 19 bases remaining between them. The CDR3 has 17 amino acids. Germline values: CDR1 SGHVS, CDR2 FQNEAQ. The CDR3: CASSLEVQGPTSYGYTF. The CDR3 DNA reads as TGTGCCAGCAGCTTAGAGGTCCAGGGGCCGACTTCCTATGGCTACACCTTC.

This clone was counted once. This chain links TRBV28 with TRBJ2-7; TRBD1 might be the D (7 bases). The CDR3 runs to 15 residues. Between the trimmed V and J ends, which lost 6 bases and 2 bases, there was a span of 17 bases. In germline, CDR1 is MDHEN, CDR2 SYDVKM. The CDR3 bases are TGTGCCAGCAGCGCGGGGACAGCCACAGCCTACGAGCAGTACTTC. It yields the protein CASSAGTATAYEQYF.

The CDR3 DNA is TGCGCCAGCAGCTTGGTGCCGGGACAGGGGACCTACGAGCAGTACTTC. As protein: CASSLVPGQGTYEQYF. The V gene is TRBV5-1, the J gene TRBJ2-5; 10 nucleotides align to TRBD1. The J call may be mistaken, given a closer DNA end match to TRBJ2-7. Germline CDR1 SGHRS, CDR2 YFSETQ. The CDR3 extends over 16 amino acids.

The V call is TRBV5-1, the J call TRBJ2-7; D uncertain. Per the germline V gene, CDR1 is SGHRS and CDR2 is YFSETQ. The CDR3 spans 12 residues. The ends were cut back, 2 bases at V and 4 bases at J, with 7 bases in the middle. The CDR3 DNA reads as TGCGCCAGCAGCTTTGGAGATTACGAGCAGTACTTC. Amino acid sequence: CASSFGDYEQYF.

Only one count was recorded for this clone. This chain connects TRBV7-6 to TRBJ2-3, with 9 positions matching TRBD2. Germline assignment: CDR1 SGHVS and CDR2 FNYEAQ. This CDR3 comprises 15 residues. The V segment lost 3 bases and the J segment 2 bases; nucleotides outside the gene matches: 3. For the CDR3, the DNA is TGTGCCAGCAGCTTGAGCGGGGGGCTCACAGATACGCAGTATTTT. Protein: CASSLSGGLTDTQYF.

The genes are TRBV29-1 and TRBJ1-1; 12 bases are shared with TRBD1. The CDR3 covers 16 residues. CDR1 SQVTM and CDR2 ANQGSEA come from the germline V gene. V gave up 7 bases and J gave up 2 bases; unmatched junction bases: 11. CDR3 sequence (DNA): TGCAGCGGTTCGGGACAGGGGGCGGGAGGCAACACTGAAGCTTTCTTT. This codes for CSGSGQGAGGNTEAFF.

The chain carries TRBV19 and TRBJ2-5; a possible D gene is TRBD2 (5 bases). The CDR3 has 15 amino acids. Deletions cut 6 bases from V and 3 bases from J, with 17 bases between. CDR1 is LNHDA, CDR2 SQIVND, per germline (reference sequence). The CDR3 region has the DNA TGTGCCAGTAGCATATACCCGGGGATGGAAGAGACCCAGTACTTC. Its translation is CASSIYPGMEETQYF. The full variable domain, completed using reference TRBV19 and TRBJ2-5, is DGGITQSPKYLFRKEGQNVTLSCEQNLNHDAMYWYRQDPGQGLRLIYYSQIVNDFQKGDIAEGYSVSREKKESFPLTVTSAQKNPTAFYLCASSIYPGMEETQYFGPGTRLLVL.

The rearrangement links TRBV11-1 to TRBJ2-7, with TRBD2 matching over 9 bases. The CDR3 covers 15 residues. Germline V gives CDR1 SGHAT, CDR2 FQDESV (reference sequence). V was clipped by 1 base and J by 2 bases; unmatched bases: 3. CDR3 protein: CASSLGGGAAYEQYF. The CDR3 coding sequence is TGTGCCAGCAGCTTAGGCGGGGGGGCCGCCTACGAGCAGTACTTC.

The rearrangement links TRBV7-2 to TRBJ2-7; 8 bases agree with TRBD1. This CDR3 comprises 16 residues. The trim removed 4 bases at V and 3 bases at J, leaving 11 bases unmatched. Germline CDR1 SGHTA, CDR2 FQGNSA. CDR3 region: CASSSGQGLSYYEQYF. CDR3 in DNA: TGTGCCAGCAGCTCAGGACAGGGATTAAGTTACTACGAGCAGTACTTC.